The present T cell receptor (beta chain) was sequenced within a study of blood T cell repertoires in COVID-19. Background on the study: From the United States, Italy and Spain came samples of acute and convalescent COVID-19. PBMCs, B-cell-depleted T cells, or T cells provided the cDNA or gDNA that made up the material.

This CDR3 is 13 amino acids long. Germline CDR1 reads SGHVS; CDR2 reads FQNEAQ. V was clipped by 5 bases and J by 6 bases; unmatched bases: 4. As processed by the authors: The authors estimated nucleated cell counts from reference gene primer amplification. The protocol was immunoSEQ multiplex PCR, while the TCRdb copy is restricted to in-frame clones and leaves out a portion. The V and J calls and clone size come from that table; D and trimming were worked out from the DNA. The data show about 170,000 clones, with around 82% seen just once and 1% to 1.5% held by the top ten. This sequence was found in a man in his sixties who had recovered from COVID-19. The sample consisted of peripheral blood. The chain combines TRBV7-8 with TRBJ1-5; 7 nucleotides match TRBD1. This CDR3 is CASSTRQGQPQHF. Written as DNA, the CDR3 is TGTGCCAGCAGCACCCGACAGGGTCAGCCCCAGCATTTT.